A selection of T cell receptor beta chains follows, all from one sample in a study of T cell repertoires in cytomegalovirus infection. Via MiXCR, TCRdb re-called the reads, giving one row per CDR3 protein. The sample gives fewer than 250,000 distinct CDR3 sequences, approximately 24% of which show up once; roughly 20% is in the top ten. Sequenced: CD8+ T cells from PBMCs. Receptors originate from a human donor in good health (CMV status not recorded). Some clones in this sample may be carry-over from other donors' samples. Both conserved end residues are trimmed from each CDR3. The order of the fields is D gene, J gene, V gene, CDR3 protein. The D gene is left open where the match is weak.

. | TRBJ2-2 | TRBV14 | ASSQDRPRQTGELF
TRBD2 | TRBJ2-1 | TRBV29-1 | SVEGGVGISSYNEQF
. | TRBJ1-1 | TRBV7-9 | ASSPDRVNTEAF
. | TRBJ2-7 | TRBV7-2 | ASSNRGVVYEQY
. | TRBJ1-1 | TRBV11-2 | ASSPDRVQAF
TRBD2 | TRBJ2-6 | TRBV20-1 | SASLPSGVGANVLT
. | TRBJ2-1 | TRBV3-1 | ASSRLVNVNEQF
. | TRBJ2-1 | TRBV12-3/TRBV12-4 | ASSITPGTYNEQF
TRBD1 | TRBJ1-1 | TRBV29-1 | SVGGDRGQDTEAF
TRBD2 | TRBJ2-5 | TRBV6-6 | ASTPGGAQY
TRBD2 | TRBJ2-3 | TRBV6-5 | ASKTSGRTDTQY
. | TRBJ2-2 | TRBV25-1 | ASSEFRGTDAGELF
. | TRBJ2-3 | TRBV6-2/TRBV6-3 | ASSWDVRPDTQY
TRBD1 | TRBJ2-1 | TRBV19 | ASRMDRGKDEQF
. | TRBJ1-2 | TRBV6-5 | ASSYTARHYGYT
. | TRBJ2-1 | TRBV20-1 | SARDREGRVNEQF
TRBD1 | TRBJ1-2 | TRBV7-2 | ASSGQGGVGYGYT
. | TRBJ1-4 | TRBV12-3/TRBV12-4 | ASSAEGGEKLF
. | TRBJ2-1 | TRBV11-3 | ASSGGQDSYNEQF
TRBD1 | TRBJ2-7 | TRBV6-5 | ASSYGGGQGGYEQY
. | TRBJ2-1 | TRBV7-4 | ASSSSGRGYNEQF
. | TRBJ1-1 | TRBV29-1 | SVEDPLRAEAF
. | TRBJ2-7 | TRBV19 | ASTPTGNSYEQY
. | TRBJ2-2 | TRBV18 | ASSPFSGSNTGELF
. | TRBJ1-1 | TRBV9 | ASSAEELLNTEAF
. | TRBJ2-5 | TRBV28 | ASSLFPLETQY
TRBD1 | TRBJ2-5 | TRBV14 | ASSYGTVSAQY
. | TRBJ2-5 | TRBV12-3/TRBV12-4 | ASSLRTVEETQY
. | TRBJ2-7 | TRBV7-6 | ASSLGHRDSYEQY
TRBD2 | TRBJ2-1 | TRBV7-3 | ASSITVGLGTFEQF
TRBD1 | TRBJ2-7 | TRBV6-6 | ASGTGSPYEQY
. | TRBJ2-1 | TRBV29-1 | SVEMGGGGEQF
. | TRBJ1-5 | TRBV12-3/TRBV12-4 | ASSAWGGNQPQH
. | TRBJ1-2 | TRBV28 | AAYGYGYT
TRBD2 | TRBJ2-3 | TRBV28 | ASRLAGGLHTDTQY
. | TRBJ2-7 | TRBV7-8 | ASSPGVASVYEQY
. | TRBJ2-3 | TRBV20-1 | SARGNVRTDTQY
TRBD2 | TRBJ2-5 | TRBV19 | ASNAGGLETQY
. | TRBJ1-2 | TRBV25-1 | ASTEDSLWGYT
. | TRBJ1-2 | TRBV7-2 | ASSLVEGGGYGYT
. | TRBJ2-3 | TRBV4-2 | ASSPTTWDTQY
. | TRBJ2-7 | TRBV27 | ASRPTVRGYYEQY
TRBD1 | TRBJ1-6 | TRBV7-8 | ASSSRGTGISAHNSPLH
TRBD1 | TRBJ2-7 | TRBV28 | ASTPGQLYEQY
. | TRBJ2-7 | TRBV2 | ASSGMDSYEQY
. | TRBJ2-7 | TRBV27 | ASSTTYEQY
. | TRBJ1-1 | TRBV7-2 | ASSLNRRVNTEAF
. | TRBJ2-3 | TRBV19 | ASSMAGYDTQY
. | TRBJ2-1 | TRBV12-3/TRBV12-4 | ASGRLSNEQF
. | TRBJ1-1 | TRBV29-1 | SVEERGRGNTEAF
. | TRBJ1-5 | TRBV28 | ASSYWVSSEQPQH
. | TRBJ2-3 | TRBV6-2/TRBV6-3 | ASSKVGDLYHTDTQY
. | TRBJ2-7 | TRBV28 | ASSTPLGHIYEQY
. | TRBJ2-1 | TRBV29-1 | SVALSALWGYNEQF
TRBD1 | TRBJ1-6 | TRBV10-3 | AISTAGGNSPLH
. | TRBJ1-2 | TRBV7-2 | ASSPYGGGLGGYT
TRBD2 | TRBJ2-7 | TRBV7-2 | ASSSEGLAGSPYEQY
TRBD2 | TRBJ2-1 | TRBV19 | ASSISSGGAYNEQF
TRBD1 | TRBJ2-5 | TRBV28 | ASIKDRAETQY
TRBD1 | TRBJ1-1 | TRBV12-5 | ASGLVEGANTEAF